These 12 T cell receptor beta chains share one sample of origin, sequenced in a study of Ad26.COV2.S vaccination and SARS-CoV-2 variants. Treatment here: 19 received Ad26.COV2.S at low or high dose, single or two shots; roughly 5 received placebo; per-sample allocation not given. Repertoires come from day 63 after the first vaccine or placebo injection. Here immunoSEQ multiplex PCR was the method, and the copy in TCRdb shows in-frame clones only, minus some. The sample records around 300,000 clones, more than 85% being singletons. Sample: peripheral blood, taken in a trial of Ad26.COV2.S vaccine versus placebo. The receptors come from a person aged 18-65 years who received the Ad26.COV2.S COVID-19 vaccine or a placebo.

CDR3 sequence: CASSSRPGGSPLHF. CDR3 DNA sequence: TGTGCCAGCAGCAGCCGCCCGGGGGGTTCACCCCTCCACTTT. The V call is TRBV5-6, the J call TRBJ1-6; D is perhaps TRBD1 (5 bases). Germline V gene lookup returns CDR1 SGHDT and CDR2 YYEEEE. Trimming pared 4 bases from V and 9 bases from J, leaving 14 bases between. The CDR3 consists of 14 residues.

The V and J genes are TRBV2 and TRBJ2-7; D not resolved. The CDR3 has 12 amino acids. Germline lookup yields CDR1 SNHLY and CDR2 FYNNEI. Trimming removed 5 bases at V and 2 bases at J, with 7 bases between. DNA of the CDR3: TGTGCCAGCAGTAAAGACCCCTACGAGCAGTACTTC. The encoded protein is CASSKDPYEQYF.

This sequence joins TRBV28 and TRBJ2-1; 7 nucleotides agree with TRBD2. CDR1 and CDR2 from the germline V gene are MDHEN and SYDVKM. V gave up 5 bases and J gave up 0 bases; unmatched junction bases: 10. CDR3 length: 17 residues. The CDR3 coding sequence is TGTGCCAGCAGTACCTCCTCTAGCGGTAGCTCCTACAATGAGCAGTTCTTC. This codes for CASSTSSSGSSYNEQFF.

The chain couples TRBV15 to TRBJ2-1; weak D call: TRBD1 (6 bases). This CDR3 has 14 residues. Trimming pared 4 bases from V and 6 bases from J, leaving 13 bases between. Germline V CDR1 and CDR2: LNHNV, YYDKDF (reference sequence). CDR3 nucleotides: TGTGCCACCAGCAATCAACAGGGATTCAATGAGCAGTTCTTC. Residues: CATSNQQGFNEQFF.

This clone came up once. This sequence joins TRBV19 and TRBJ1-5, with 8 positions matching TRBD1. CDR1 is LNHDA and CDR2 is SQIVND in the germline V gene (reference sequence). The CDR3 is 15 residues long. V shed 5 bases and J 2 bases; nucleotides not matched to a gene: 5. The CDR3 protein is CASSVQGERNQPQHF. The CDR3 nucleotides are TGTGCCAGTAGTGTACAGGGGGAACGCAATCAGCCCCAGCATTTT.

The chain recombines TRBV5-6 with TRBJ2-5; D not certain. The CDR3 contains 16 residues. V lost 3 bases to trimming and J lost 0 bases, with 15 bases between them. CDR1 and CDR2 from the germline V gene are SGHDT and YYEEEE. CDR3 sequence: CASSSGISQYQETQYF. Here the CDR3 DNA reads TGTGCCAGCAGCTCGGGTATTTCCCAGTACCAAGAGACCCAGTACTTC.

The chain uses TRBV5-1 and TRBJ1-2, with 8 bases that match TRBD1. The CDR3 contains 13 residues. V was clipped by 2 bases and J by 8 bases; unmatched bases: 5. Germline CDR1 reads SGHRS; CDR2 reads YFSETQ. Here the CDR3 reads CASSFQGAQGYTF. The DNA of the CDR3 is TGCGCCAGCAGCTTTCAGGGGGCTCAAGGCTACACCTTC.

This chain uses TRBV9 with TRBJ1-4, with TRBD1 identical over 9 bases. Trimming cost V 4 bases and J 8 bases; bases outside gene matches: 9. The CDR3 is 15 amino acids. The germline V gene has CDR1 SGDLS and CDR2 YYNGEE. DNA for the CDR3: TGTGCCAGCAGCCCACCCGGGACAGGGACCGAAAAACTGTTTTTT. This gives the protein CASSPPGTGTEKLFF.

The V call is TRBV27, the J call TRBJ1-5, with D maybe TRBD1 (6 bases). Germline V gene lookup returns CDR1 MNHEY and CDR2 SMNVEV (reference sequence). The CDR3 loop spans 15 amino acids. V was cut by 7 bases and J by 6 bases, with 19 bases left in between. The CDR3 here is CASKQLGGGVQPQHF. CDR3 nucleotides: TGTGCCAGCAAGCAGTTAGGGGGAGGGGTTCAGCCCCAGCATTTT.

This chain links TRBV7-9 with TRBJ2-2; TRBD1 matches 10 bases. Per the germline V gene, CDR1 is SEHNR and CDR2 is FQNEAQ (reference sequence). With 6 bases clipped from V and 6 bases from J, the junction kept 7 bases outside the gene matches. The CDR3 contains 15 residues. Here the CDR3 reads CASRTTGGWAGELFF. The CDR3 DNA reads TGTGCCAGCAGGACGACAGGGGGCTGGGCCGGGGAGCTGTTTTTT.

The V and J genes are TRBV21-1 and TRBJ1-3. TRBV21-1 is recorded as a pseudogene. The CDR3 runs 10 residues. The CDR3 sequence is CASTGNTIYF. The CDR3 bases are TGTGCCAGCACTGGAAACACCATATATTTT.

The chain uses TRBV2 and TRBJ2-7, with TRBD2 matching over 8 bases. The germline CDR1 and CDR2 sequences are SNHLY and FYNNEI. After removal of 6 bases from V and 4 bases from J, the junction contained 5 bases not matched to a gene. The CDR3 covers 13 residues. CDR3 sequence reads: CASRLADNYEQYF. The CDR3 coding sequence is TGTGCCAGCAGACTAGCGGATAATTACGAGCAGTACTTC. The whole variable domain, remainder taken from reference TRBV2 and TRBJ2-7, is EPEVTQTPSHQVTQMGQEVILRCVPISNHLYFYWYRQILGQKVEFLVSFYNNEISEKSEIFDDQFSVERPDGSNFTLKIRSTKLEDSAMYFCASRLADNYEQYFGPGTRLTVT.